What follows is one T cell receptor (beta chain) and its context. The authors reverse transcribed roughly 0.5 to 1 ug RNA with random hexamers. TCRdb used MiXCR to reprocess the immunoSEQ multiplex PCR reads, holding one entry per CDR3 protein. The sample carries 250,000 to 300,000 distinct CDR3 sequences, around 83% recorded once. The sample is drawn from a study of CD8 T cells in Susac syndrome. V lost 4 bases, J lost 11 bases, and 17 bases lay in between. The germline CDR1 and CDR2 sequences are SQVTM and ANQGSEA. The CDR3 sequence is 12 residues long. The sequenced sample was CD8+ T cells from PBMCs. The rearrangement joins TRBV29-1 to TRBJ1-1, with D unresolved. The TCR comes from a human donor with multiple sclerosis. The CDR3 loop is CSVGLGGPGAFF. The CDR3 coding sequence is TGCAGCGTTGGTCTAGGAGGTCCGGGGGCTTTCTTT.